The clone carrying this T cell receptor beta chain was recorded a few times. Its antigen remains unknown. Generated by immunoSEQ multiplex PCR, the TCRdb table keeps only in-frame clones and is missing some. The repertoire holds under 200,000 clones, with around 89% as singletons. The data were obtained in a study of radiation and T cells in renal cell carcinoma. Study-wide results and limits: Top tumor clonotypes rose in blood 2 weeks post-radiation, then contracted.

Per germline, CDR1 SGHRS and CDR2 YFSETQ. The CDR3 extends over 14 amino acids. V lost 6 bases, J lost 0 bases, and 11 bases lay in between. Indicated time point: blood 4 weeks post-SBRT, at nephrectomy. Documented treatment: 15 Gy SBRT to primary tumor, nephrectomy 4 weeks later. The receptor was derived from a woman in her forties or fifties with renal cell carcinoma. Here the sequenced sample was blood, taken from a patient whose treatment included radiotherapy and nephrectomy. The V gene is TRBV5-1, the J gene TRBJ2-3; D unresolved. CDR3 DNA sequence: TGCGCCAGCAACGAAGGAACTAGCACAGATACGCAGTATTTT. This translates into CASNEGTSTDTQYF.